This paragraph reports one T cell receptor (beta chain). The sample is drawn from a study of blood T cell repertoires in COVID-19. Across the study: T cells, B-cell-depleted T cells, or PBMCs provided the cDNA or gDNA that served as material.

Germline V CDR1 and CDR2: MNHEY, SVGAGI. Trimming at V came to 0 bases and at J to 1 base, leaving 3 bases not matched to a gene. This CDR3 is 16 amino acids long. TCRdb's table, derived via immunoSEQ multiplex PCR, lists solely in-frame clones and lacks some. The sample has approximately 90,000 clones, roughly 82% seen once. The TCR was taken from a woman aged 80 or older with acute or convalescent COVID-19. The V gene is TRBV6-5, the J gene TRBJ1-2; 9 positions agree with TRBD1. The specimen was peripheral blood. DNA for the CDR3: TGTGCCAGCAGTTACTCGGACAGGGGAAGTAACTATGGCTACACCTTC. It translates to CASSYSDRGSNYGYTF.